Listed below are T cell receptor beta chains from one sample, sequenced in a study of OX40 agonist ivuxolimab in advanced cancers. The protocol was immunoSEQ multiplex PCR, while the TCRdb copy is restricted to in-frame clones and leaves out a portion. This sample has approximately 70,000 clones; around 94% occur once, and the top ten carry around 4.9%. The sequencing used CD4+ or CD8+ T cells sorted from blood, collected in a trial of the OX40 agonist ivuxolimab. These TCRs come from an adult with an advanced solid tumor such as melanoma, head and neck, liver or kidney cancer. CDR3s include the opening cysteine and the closing phenylalanine or tryptophan.

V	J	CDR3
TRBV29-1	TRBJ2-1	CSSGRFSYNEQFF
TRBV7-3	TRBJ2-1	CASSGGGAENEQFF
TRBV18	TRBJ1-3	CASSPYAAAGNTIYF
TRBV9	TRBJ1-1	CASSVGNPNTEAFF
TRBV5-1	TRBJ2-3	CASTPGLAGTDTQYF
TRBV28	TRBJ2-3	CASSFAGGLPDTQYF
TRBV28	TRBJ2-5	CASTKPASGSWAQYF
TRBV7-6	TRBJ1-4	CASSQQGLATNEKLFF
TRBV4-3	TRBJ2-2	CASSHDRSGGELFF
TRBV5-1	TRBJ2-3	CASSFSGRDTQYF
TRBV6-1	TRBJ2-1	CASVPTGAGEQFF
TRBV5-4	TRBJ2-3	CASSSGTADTQYF
TRBV7-8	TRBJ2-5	CASSSHSAGRGEETQYF
TRBV2	TRBJ2-7	CASSPGQDYEQYF
TRBV5-4	TRBJ1-1	CASSLKAGVGTEAFF
TRBV19	TRBJ1-1	CASTRQGRNTEAFF
TRBV7-7	TRBJ2-3	CASSQGSTDTQYF
TRBV30	TRBJ2-2	CAWSAGTVTGELFF
TRBV28	TRBJ2-5	CASSRDRVQETQYF
TRBV11-3	TRBJ2-1	CASSLGRGPYNEQFF
TRBV13	TRBJ2-3	CASSLSLAGETDTQYF
TRBV18	TRBJ1-5	CASSPNTGGWQPQHF
TRBV19	TRBJ1-5	CASSIRGGLVWPQHF
TRBV5-1	TRBJ2-3	CASSSNRGLEDTQYF
TRBV29-1	TRBJ2-7	CSVEDQAQYF
TRBV9	TRBJ2-2	CASSPLGGLNTGELFF
TRBV7-3	TRBJ2-2	CASSDQEAGELFF
TRBV5-1	TRBJ2-7	CASGFSYEQYF
TRBV10-3	TRBJ2-1	CAISESGLAGDEQFF
TRBV28	TRBJ2-1	CASTLDPIRDSTSDEQFF
TRBV6-5	TRBJ2-7	CASSTTGTRPEQYF
TRBV5-1	TRBJ2-5	CASSFGGRAGETQYF
TRBV9	TRBJ2-2	CASSVKVGELFF
TRBV7-9	TRBJ2-1	CASSGSGTEQFF
TRBV11-3	TRBJ2-3	CASSFVLSTDTQYF
TRBV7-2	TRBJ2-5	CASSLAFGETQYF
TRBV28	TRBJ2-5	CASSLPGLAKETQYF
TRBV7-2	TRBJ1-5	CASSNGQGIHF
TRBV5-8	TRBJ1-5	CASSLGNQPQHF
TRBV19	TRBJ2-7	CASSIGGASATYEQYF
TRBV7-8	TRBJ2-6	CASSGVNSGANVLTF
TRBV7-9	TRBJ1-5	CASSTRGEQPQHF
TRBV7-2	TRBJ2-1	CASEEGPYNEQFF
TRBV7-3	TRBJ2-2	CASSRVGTGELFF
TRBV28	TRBJ2-7	CASSRQSYEQYF
TRBV5-4	TRBJ2-7	CASSLDRDENEQYF
TRBV4-3	TRBJ1-4	CASSQDADISREKLFF
TRBV15	TRBJ1-5	CATSRERGFSNQPQHF
TRBV10-3	TRBJ2-7	CAISVTGYEQYF
TRBV11-1	TRBJ1-1	CASNQGRGSNTEAFF
TRBV7-8	TRBJ2-1	CASSTIAGTRRFEQFF
TRBV28	TRBJ2-7	CASSTGHQFYEQYF
TRBV19	TRBJ2-2	CASINPVPGELFF